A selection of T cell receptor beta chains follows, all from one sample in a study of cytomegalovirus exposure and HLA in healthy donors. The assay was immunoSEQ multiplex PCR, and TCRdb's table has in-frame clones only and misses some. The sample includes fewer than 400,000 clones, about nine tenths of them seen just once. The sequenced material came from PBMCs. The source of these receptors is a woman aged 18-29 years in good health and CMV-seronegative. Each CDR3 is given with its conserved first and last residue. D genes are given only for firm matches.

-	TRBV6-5	CASSWIPPGGDYGYTF
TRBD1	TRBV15	CATSRDRGLSEQYF
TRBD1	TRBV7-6	CASSLRGRGQVSYEQYF
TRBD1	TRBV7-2	CASSLYGRGDYGYTF
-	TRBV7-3	CASALWGGISEQYF
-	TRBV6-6	CASSTTERADTQYF
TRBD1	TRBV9	CASSPRGTGADTQYF
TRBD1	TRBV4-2	CASSQGQGRSYEQYF
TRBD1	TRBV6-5	CASSGQGLNEKLFF
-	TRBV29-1	CSVEDPPGSYEQYF
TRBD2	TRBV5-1	CASRITSATPYEQYF
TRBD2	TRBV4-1	CASSQERLAGEAYEQYF
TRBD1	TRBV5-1	CASTHGQGLSGELFF
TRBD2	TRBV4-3	CASSSGTSGTNEQFF
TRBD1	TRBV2	CASRTGTGLLF
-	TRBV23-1	CASSLPPLLAGLYGYTF
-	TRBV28	CASSLWGGQTPYEQYF
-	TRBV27	CASSGNYREQFF
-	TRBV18	CASSPPSTGSQAFF
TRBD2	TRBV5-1	CASSAAPELAGGKYNEQFF
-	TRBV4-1	CASSQDGRDTGKTQYF
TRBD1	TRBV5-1	CASELGQATDTQYF
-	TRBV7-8	CASSPRRVGQPATNYGYTF
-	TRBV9	CASSVQIGGEDYGYTF
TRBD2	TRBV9	CASSVGLAGDTQYF
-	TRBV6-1	CASSDRLDSHSNQPQHF
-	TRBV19	CASSPSREWSNEQFF
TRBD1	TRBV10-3	CAISDRTGSYEQYF
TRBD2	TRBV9	CASSVGRTSGKETQYF
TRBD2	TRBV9	CASSPRTSGTTGELFF
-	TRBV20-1	CSANPRTQYF
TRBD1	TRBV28	CASSFAGQGTYEQYF
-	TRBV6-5	CASSYSGGEAQPQHF